The rows below give T cell receptor beta chains drawn from one sample of a study of molecular identifiers for immune sequencing clone quantification. Via MiXCR, TCRdb re-called the PCR reads, giving one row per CDR3 protein. The sample has some 580,000 distinct CDR3 sequences, approximately 24% seen once. Source material: naive CD8+ T cells from blood, with Jurkat cell RNA spiked in. The source is a human donor in good health. Some libraries in this study had Jurkat cell RNA spiked in. Both conserved end residues are part of each CDR3. D genes are given only for firm matches. The size entry is marked missing in some rows and otherwise reads once, few, many or a size class.

TRBD2	TRBV5-6	NA	TRBJ2-7	TGTGCCAGCAGCTTGGGCGGGAGTCCTTACGAGCAGTACTTC	CASSLGGSPYEQYF
TRBD1	TRBV4-3	many	TRBJ2-4	TGCGCCAGCAGCCAAGTCGGGACAGTGCTAGCCAAAAACATTCAGTACTTC	CASSQVGTVLAKNIQYF
NA	TRBV6-2/TRBV6-3	NA	TRBJ2-1	TGTGCCAGCAGTGGGCGGGATTCAGCGGCCTACAATGAGCAGTTCTTC	CASSGRDSAAYNEQFF
NA	TRBV11-1	NA	TRBJ2-7	TGTGCCAGCAGCAAAGCCGGAGGAGCGGGCTACGAGCAGTACTTC	CASSKAGGAGYEQYF
NA	TRBV12-3/TRBV12-4	few	TRBJ2-1	TGTGCCAGCAGACCCACAGGAGCCCACAATGAGCAGTTCTTC	CASRPTGAHNEQFF
TRBD1	TRBV20-1	many	TRBJ1-2	TGCAGTGCCATGGGGACAGGGGGCCCCTATGGCTACACCTTC	CSAMGTGGPYGYTF
NA	TRBV4-1	few	TRBJ2-7	TGCGCCAGCAGCCAAGGACACTTCGCTGGCTACGAGCAGTACTTC	CASSQGHFAGYEQYF
TRBD2	TRBV5-1	NA	TRBJ2-1	TGCGCCAGCAGCTTTGGTGCGGGGGGGAATGAGCAGTTCTTC	CASSFGAGGNEQFF
NA	TRBV20-1	many	TRBJ1-5	TGCAGTGCTACGACCGACGTGGTCAATCAGCCCCAGCATTTT	CSATTDVVNQPQHF
TRBD1	TRBV4-1	NA	TRBJ2-7	TGCGCCAGCGGCCAAGGACAGGGTTACGCGCAGTACTTC	CASGQGQGYAQYF
NA	TRBV14	many	TRBJ1-2	TGTGCCAGCAGCCAAGGATATGGGTATGGCTACACCTTC	CASSQGYGYGYTF
TRBD1	TRBV4-1	few	TRBJ1-2	TGCGCCAGCAGCCAAGCTCCGATACAAACCGGGGACAGATACTATGGCTACACCTTC	CASSQAPIQTGDRYYGYTF
NA	TRBV4-3	many	TRBJ2-3	TGCGCCAGCAGCCAAGACCTAGCCGGTATCACAGATACGCAGTATTTT	CASSQDLAGITDTQYF
TRBD1	TRBV20-1	NA	TRBJ2-7	TGCAGTGCCACGGGTCAGACAGGGGATACCTGCGAGCAGTACTTC	CSATGQTGDTCEQYF
NA	TRBV10-3	many	TRBJ1-5	TGTGCCATCAGCCCGGGCGGTAGCAATCAGCCCCAGCATTTT	CAISPGGSNQPQHF
NA	TRBV24-1	few	TRBJ2-2	TGTGCCACCAGTGATGACCACACCGGGGAGCTGTTTTTT	CATSDDHTGELFF
NA	TRBV7-3	many	TRBJ2-3	TGTGCCAGCAGCTCAACAGGTTTCACAGATACGCAGTATTTT	CASSSTGFTDTQYF
NA	TRBV7-9	few	TRBJ2-7	TGTGCCAGCAGCTTTTTGTTCGAGCAGTACTTC	CASSFLFEQYF
NA	TRBV6-5	many	TRBJ1-5	TGTGCCTCTAAGCAGTCCAGAAATCAGCCCCAGCATTTT	CASKQSRNQPQHF
TRBD1	TRBV2	few	TRBJ2-4	TGTGCCAGCAGTGAAGCAGAGTCGACAGGGGTAACCAAAAGCATTCAGTACTTC	CASSEAESTGVTKSIQYF
NA	TRBV28	many	TRBJ2-4	TGTGCCAGCAGTTCCGACAGATCCAAAAACATTCAGTACTTC	CASSSDRSKNIQYF
TRBD1	TRBV19	NA	TRBJ2-2	TGTGCCAGTAGTATAGGGGGACAGGGGGAGCTGTTTTTT	CASSIGGQGELFF
TRBD2	TRBV3-1	few	TRBJ2-7	TGTGCCAGCAGCTCCCGGACTAGCGGGAACTACGAGCAGTACTTC	CASSSRTSGNYEQYF
NA	TRBV2	few	TRBJ1-5	TGTGCCAACAGTGAAGCGCTAGGTCCCAATAGCAATCAGCCCCAGCATTTT	CANSEALGPNSNQPQHF
NA	TRBV12-3/TRBV12-4	many	TRBJ1-4	TGTGCCAGCAGCCAAGAAGTCACTAATGAAAAACTGTTTTTT	CASSQEVTNEKLFF
NA	TRBV2	NA	TRBJ1-6	TGTGCCAGCAGCACCAACATCAAACGGACGGACTTTCGAGGTTCACCCCTCCACTTT	CASSTNIKRTDFRGSPLHF
NA	TRBV6-1	many	TRBJ1-4	TGTGCCAGCAGTGAAGTAAGGACAGCTAATGAAAAACTGTTTTTT	CASSEVRTANEKLFF
TRBD1	TRBV3-1	few	TRBJ1-3	TGTGCCAGCAGCCATCGCTTCGGACAGGGGATCTCTGGAAACACCATATATTTT	CASSHRFGQGISGNTIYF
NA	TRBV6-2/TRBV6-3	NA	TRBJ2-1	TGTGCCGGCAGGTTGGGGAATGAGCAGTTCTTC	CAGRLGNEQFF
NA	TRBV7-6	NA	TRBJ2-7	TGTGCCGGCAGCCCCCCCGGGGTTCACGAGCAGTACTTC	CAGSPPGVHEQYF
TRBD1	TRBV5-1	many	TRBJ2-7	TGCGCCAGCAGCCTAACAGGACAGGGGAACTACGAGCAGTACTTC	CASSLTGQGNYEQYF